These 21 T cell receptor beta chains share one sample of origin, sequenced in a study of blood T cells in healthy people across ages. A second PCR, run for about 6 to 11 cycles, used a sample-barcoded 5' primer plus a J-beta primer mix. MiXCR, run by TCRdb on the 5' RACE reads, gives a single entry per CDR3 protein. In the table there are 1.5 million to 2 million distinct CDR3 sequences, about 50% of which are singletons. Input material: blood. The receptor set was obtained from a woman aged 40 to 50 in good health.

The J gene is TRBJ2-1, the V gene TRBV6-5; D uncertain. Germline values: CDR1 MNHEY, CDR2 SVGAGI. Trimming shortened V by 10 bases and J by 9 bases, and 19 bases separated the two germline ends. CDR3 length equals 13 residues. CDR3 DNA: TGTGCCACCAACGTAGCTTTCGAGAGTGAGCAGTTCTTC. Translating it yields CATNVAFESEQFF.

The chain has TRBV29-1 and TRBJ2-3, with TRBD2 identical over 7 bases. The CDR3 runs to 14 residues. Germline V gene sequence: CDR1 SQVTM, CDR2 ANQGSEA. The J segment lost 2 bases and the V segment lost 1 base, leaving 3 bases of the junction unmatched. The CDR3 region has the DNA TGCAGCGTTGAAGCTAGCGGATTCACAGATACGCAGTATTTT. Amino acids: CSVEASGFTDTQYF.

V is TRBV6-2 or TRBV6-3 and J is TRBJ2-1; the D gene is possibly TRBD2 (7 bases). Germline V gives CDR1 MNHEY, CDR2 SVGEGT. This CDR3 is built from 17 residues. V was clipped by 5 bases and J by 9 bases, with 26 bases between them. CDR3 bases: TGTGCCAGCAGTCCCGGGGGGTTGGGGGGGCGCGGGAGTGAGCAGTTCTTC. Translated, it gives CASSPGGLGGRGSEQFF.

This chain uses TRBV5-1 with TRBJ2-3, with 9 bases that match TRBD2. Germline V gene sequence: CDR1 SGHRS, CDR2 YFSETQ. The CDR3 runs 16 residues. V lost 4 bases and J lost 3; bases outside the gene matches: 9. In nucleotides, the CDR3 is TGCGCCAGCAGCCCCGCAATAGCGGGGGTAACAGATACGCAGTATTTT. This encodes CASSPAIAGVTDTQYF.

There are a few counts of this clonotype. This rearrangement joins TRBV15 to TRBJ1-2, with 7 nucleotides matching TRBD1. Germline V gene data show CDR1 as LNHNV and CDR2 as YYDKDF (reference sequence). The CDR3 is 17 amino acids. V trimming: 0 bases; J trimming: 4 bases; junction bases outside the gene matches: 11. CDR3 coding DNA: TGTGCCACCAGCAGAGATCGGACAGGCTTCGGAACCTATGGCTACACCTTC. Translation gives CATSRDRTGFGTYGYTF.

This clonotype was observed a few times. The chain joins TRBV15 to TRBJ2-3; TRBD1 matches at 10 bases. V was pared by 5 bases and J by 4 bases, with 6 bases of the junction left unmatched. The CDR3 loop spans 15 amino acids. The germline V gene has CDR1 LNHNV and CDR2 YYDKDF (reference sequence). DNA of the CDR3: TGTGCCACCAGCGGTCGACAGGGGGCCGCAGATACGCAGTATTTT. This gives the protein CATSGRQGAADTQYF. The whole variable domain, remainder taken from reference TRBV15 and TRBJ2-3, is DAMVIQNPRYQVTQFGKPVTLSCSQTLNHNVMYWYQQKSSQAPKLLFHYYDKDFNNEADTPDNFQSRRPNTSFCFLDIRSPGLGDTAMYLCATSGRQGAADTQYFGPGTRLTVL.

The CDR3 bases are TGCAGTGCTACCCAACCCCGGGACATCAACTCTGGGGCCAACGTCCTGACTTTC. This codes for CSATQPRDINSGANVLTF. The chain employs TRBV20-1 and TRBJ2-6; maybe TRBD1 (6 bases). The CDR3 sequence is 18 residues long. Trimming pared 4 bases from V and 0 bases from J, leaving 19 bases between. CDR1 is DFQATT and CDR2 is SNEGSKA in the germline V gene (reference sequence).

This chain joins TRBV28 and TRBJ2-1; TRBD1 agrees at 7 bases. CDR3 length: 17 amino acids. The J segment lost 8 bases and the V segment lost 7 bases, leaving 20 bases of the junction unmatched. The germline CDR1 and CDR2 sequences are MDHEN and SYDVKM. CDR3 nucleotides: TGTGCCAGCACTCCCACCATAGGGCAGGGGGATTGGGATGAGCAGTTCTTC. Amino acid sequence: CASTPTIGQGDWDEQFF.

The chain combines TRBV6-2 or TRBV6-3 with TRBJ2-7, with a tentative D call TRBD1 (5 bases). Per the germline V gene, CDR1 is MNHEY and CDR2 is SVGEGT. The CDR3 length is 14 residues. Trimming left V 4 bases short and J 2 bases short, with 12 bases between. CDR3 in amino acids: CASSSDKGTYEQYF. The CDR3 region has the DNA TGTGCCAGCAGTTCGGACAAGGGGACCTACGAGCAGTACTTC.

This clonotype has more than one count but fewer than ten. The chain couples TRBV7-2 to TRBJ1-2, with TRBD1 as a possible D gene (5 bases). V shed 5 bases and J shed 2 bases, with 15 bases lying between them. The CDR3 is 15 amino acids. The germline gives CDR1 SGHTA, CDR2 FQGNSA. CDR3 region: CASSTSVGANYGYTF. The CDR3 DNA follows: TGTGCCAGCAGCACCTCTGTCGGGGCGAACTATGGCTACACCTTC. Looking up the rest from reference TRBV7-2 and TRBJ1-2 gives the full variable domain: GAGVSQSPSNKVTEKGKDVELRCDPISGHTALYWYRQSLGQGLEFLIYFQGNSAPDKSGLPSDRFSAERTGGSVSTLTIQRTQQEDSAVYLCASSTSVGANYGYTFGSGTRLTVV.

There are a few counts of this clonotype. V usage is TRBV27 and J usage is TRBJ2-5; 9 bases line up with TRBD2. The CDR3 contains 13 residues. The germline V gene has CDR1 MNHEY and CDR2 SMNVEV (reference sequence). V dropped 6 bases and J dropped 4; count of bases not matched to a gene: 3. CDR3 bases: TGTGCCAGCAGGGCGGGGGGGTTAGAGACCCAGTACTTC. Encoded protein: CASRAGGLETQYF.

This clonotype has just a few counts. The V and J genes are TRBV25-1 and TRBJ2-7, with 11 nucleotides matching TRBD1. V shed 5 bases, J shed 3 bases, and the junction held 3 bases outside the gene matches. The CDR3 contains 14 residues. Germline values: CDR1 MGHDK, CDR2 SYGVNS. The CDR3 loop is CASSRDRGNYEQYF. DNA of the CDR3: TGTGCCAGCAGTAGGGACAGGGGGAACTACGAGCAGTACTTC.

V and J are TRBV7-2 and TRBJ2-5; D may correspond to TRBD1 or TRBD2 (6 bases each). Per the germline V gene, CDR1 is SGHTA and CDR2 is FQGNSA. The V and J ends lost 7 bases and 9 bases respectively, with 15 bases between them. The CDR3 sequence is 12 residues long. The CDR3 protein is CASTYSGGPQYF. Here the CDR3 DNA reads TGTGCCAGCACCTACTCCGGGGGCCCCCAGTACTTC. Using reference TRBV7-2 and TRBJ2-5 for the parts outside the CDR3, the full variable domain is GAGVSQSPSNKVTEKGKDVELRCDPISGHTALYWYRQSLGQGLEFLIYFQGNSAPDKSGLPSDRFSAERTGGSVSTLTIQRTQQEDSAVYLCASTYSGGPQYFGPGTRLLVL.

This clonotype was recorded once. The V call is TRBV29-1, the J call TRBJ2-1, with D tentatively TRBD1 (5 bases). CDR3 length equals 16 residues. The germline V gene has CDR1 SQVTM and CDR2 ANQGSEA. The V gene lost 4 bases and the J gene lost 3 bases, with 19 bases spanning the gap. CDR3 loop: CSVGGPVVGIYNEQFF. The CDR3, as DNA: TGCAGCGTTGGGGGCCCGGTAGTAGGGATCTACAATGAGCAGTTCTTC.

In its sample, this clonotype was seen a few times. This chain links TRBV20-1 with TRBJ2-7, with 7 bases identical to TRBD1. The CDR3 runs 13 residues. CDR1 DFQATT and CDR2 SNEGSKA come from the germline V gene (reference sequence). V trimming: 5 bases; J trimming: 2 bases; junction bases outside the gene matches: 6. The CDR3 spells CSAGAGTAYEQYF. The CDR3 nucleotides read TGCAGTGCTGGAGCCGGGACAGCCTACGAGCAGTACTTC.

J is TRBJ1-5 and V is TRBV7-9, with a possible D match to TRBD1 (6 bases). The germline gives CDR1 SEHNR, CDR2 FQNEAQ (reference sequence). The CDR3 covers 15 residues. V was clipped by 8 bases and J by 5 bases, with 19 bases between them. In DNA form, the CDR3 reads TGTGCCAGCCCCATTTACAGGGTATCCGATCAGCCCCAGCATTTT. Encoded protein: CASPIYRVSDQPQHF.

V and J are TRBV6-4 and TRBJ1-6, with D unclear. Deletions cut 2 bases from V and 13 bases from J, with 18 bases between. The CDR3 extends over 15 amino acids. Germline loops: CDR1 MRHNA, CDR2 SNTAGT. CDR3 amino acids: CASSDGRTLGRPLHF. The CDR3 coding sequence is TGTGCCAGCAGTGACGGCCGGACTCTAGGGAGGCCCCTCCACTTT.

A few counts support this clonotype. This chain connects TRBV29-1 to TRBJ2-3; 9 nucleotides line up with TRBD1. From germline, CDR1 is SQVTM and CDR2 ANQGSEA. This CDR3 contains 16 residues. V lost 5 bases to trimming and J lost 2 bases; unmatched junction nucleotides: 11. The CDR3 sequence: CSVPRDRGSLTDTQYF. The CDR3 nucleotides read TGCAGCGTTCCACGTGACAGGGGGAGCCTCACAGATACGCAGTATTTT.

J is TRBJ1-2 and V is TRBV24-1; no firm D call. Per the germline V gene, CDR1 is KGHDR and CDR2 is SFDVKD. V dropped 9 bases and J dropped 6 bases, with 10 bases sitting between them. This CDR3 comprises 11 residues. The DNA of the CDR3 is TGTGCCACCTCTAGCCCGGATGGCTACACCTTC. Its translation: CATSSPDGYTF.

This clonotype was recorded a few times. The chain links TRBV6-5 to TRBJ2-7, with no clear D. Germline V CDR1 and CDR2: MNHEY, SVGAGI. This CDR3 has 12 amino acids. The germline V and J ends were trimmed by 4 bases and 5 bases, with 9 bases remaining between them. In nucleotides, the CDR3 is TGTGCCAGCAGTTCCCCGAGTGACGAGCAGTACTTC. It translates to CASSSPSDEQYF.

In this sample, this clonotype turned up a few times. The chain couples TRBV27 to TRBJ2-5; D is undetermined. CDR1 and CDR2 (germline): MNHEY, SMNVEV (reference sequence). Trimming took 4 bases from V and 5 from J, leaving 11 bases between them. CDR3 length: 13 residues. CDR3 residues: CASSSYTSETQYF. In DNA form, the CDR3 reads TGTGCCAGCAGTTCCTACACCTCCGAGACCCAGTACTTC.